Sequencing of this TCR beta chain was carried out in a study of shared clonotypes between healthy human individuals. The CDR3 has 16 residues. After removal of 3 bases from V and 3 bases from J, the junction contained 6 bases not matched to a gene. CDR1 and CDR2 (germline): WNHNN, SYGVQD (reference sequence). The repertoire was sequenced with immunoSEQ multiplex PCR; TCRdb's copy has only in-frame clones and lacks some. The sample includes about 2 million clones, 85% to 95% of them seen just once. This chain connects TRBV10-1 to TRBJ2-1; TRBD1 agrees at 9 bases. The sequenced sample consisted of naive CD4+ T cells sorted from blood. Subset denoted: CD45RA+ positively selected. The source of this sequence is a man younger than 35 in good health. CDR3 coding DNA: TGCGCCAGCAGTGATCCGGGACAGGGCCACTACAATGAGCAGTTCTTC. Its translation: CASSDPGQGHYNEQFF.